These 17 T cell receptor beta chains originate from one sample sequenced in a study of Tregs in tolerant kidney transplant recipients. Clones were read by immunoSEQ multiplex PCR, and TCRdb kept only the in-frame ones, dropping some. The table shows about 69,000 clones, with around nine tenths occurring only once. Material: CD4+ T cells from blood, obtained before the transplant. Every receptor here comes from a human donor who received a combined kidney and bone marrow transplant.

This chain connects TRBV25-1 to TRBJ1-1, with D perhaps matching TRBD1 (5 bases). V gave up 4 bases and J gave up 5 bases, with 11 bases separating them. This CDR3 has 13 residues. Germline assignment: CDR1 MGHDK and CDR2 SYGVNS. CDR3 protein: CASSGQGVTEAFF. The DNA of the CDR3 is TGTGCCAGCAGTGGGCAAGGGGTTACTGAAGCTTTCTTT.

The chain joins TRBV29-1 to TRBJ1-1, with TRBD1 identical over 7 bases. Germline V CDR1 and CDR2: SQVTM, ANQGSEA. The CDR3 covers 14 residues. V was clipped by 6 bases and J by 4 bases; unmatched bases: 11. The CDR3 reads CSVHLGQGGTEAFF. The DNA of the CDR3 is TGCAGCGTCCACCTGGGGCAGGGGGGCACTGAAGCTTTCTTT.

This rearrangement joins TRBV28 to TRBJ2-3; 11 bases fit TRBD2. The CDR3 length is 15 residues. The junction had 2 bases not matched to a gene; V was cut back by 2 bases and J by 4 bases. Germline values: CDR1 MDHEN, CDR2 SYDVKM. Written as DNA, the CDR3 is TGTGCCAGCAGTTTACTAGCGGGAGGACCAGATACGCAGTATTTT. This sequence encodes CASSLLAGGPDTQYF.

The chain couples TRBV4-1 to TRBJ2-3, with 11 bases fitting TRBD2. The ends lost 4 bases at V and 3 bases at J; junction bases unmatched: 3. The CDR3 length is 15 residues. Germline lookup yields CDR1 MGHRA and CDR2 YSYEKL. The CDR3 bases are TGCGCCAGCAGCCGAACTAGCGGGAGTACAGATACGCAGTATTTT. The encoded protein is CASSRTSGSTDTQYF.

This chain joins TRBV6-6 and TRBJ2-2, with 8 positions matching TRBD2. The V gene end was trimmed by 11 bases and the J gene end by 2 bases; junction bases not matched to a gene: 7. The CDR3 covers 14 residues. The germline gives CDR1 MNHNY, CDR2 SVGAGI (reference sequence). CDR3 sequence reads: CASSGGINTGELFF. Written as DNA, the CDR3 is TGTGCCTCCTCGGGGGGGATTAACACCGGGGAGCTGTTTTTT.

The chain employs TRBV10-1 and TRBJ2-1, with 13 bases matching TRBD2. The CDR3 is made up of 17 amino acids. V was clipped by 2 bases and J by 2 bases; unmatched bases: 3. In germline, CDR1 is WNHNN, CDR2 SYGVQD (reference sequence). The CDR3 region is CASSEGLAGAAYNEQFF. The DNA of the CDR3 is TGCGCCAGCAGTGAGGGACTAGCGGGAGCGGCCTACAATGAGCAGTTCTTC.

The chain has TRBV18 and TRBJ1-1, with 7 bases fitting TRBD1. CDR3 size: 14 residues. J lost 1 base, V lost 2 bases, and 1 base had no gene match. CDR1 and CDR2 from the germline V gene are KGHSH and LQKENI. The CDR3 here is CASSPTGANTEAFF. Here the CDR3 DNA reads TGTGCCAGCTCACCAACAGGGGCGAACACTGAAGCTTTCTTT.

V is TRBV6-5 and J is TRBJ2-5; D gene uncertain. Trimming cost V 6 bases and J 1 base, with 12 bases left between them. Germline lookup yields CDR1 MNHEY and CDR2 SVGAGI. This CDR3 spans 14 amino acids. The DNA for the CDR3 is TGTGCCAGCAGGCCTCCAGATTCCCAAGAGACCCAGTACTTC. Translation: CASRPPDSQETQYF.

This chain links TRBV7-9 with TRBJ2-7, with 7 bases aligning to TRBD2. The CDR3 spans 13 residues. Germline V gives CDR1 SEHNR, CDR2 FQNEAQ (reference sequence). J gave up 6 bases and V 5 bases, and 7 bases lay outside the gene matches. The CDR3 reads CASSGGLGLEQYF. CDR3 nucleotide sequence: TGTGCCAGCAGCGGAGGACTAGGACTCGAGCAGTACTTC.

The chain is built from TRBV10-3 and TRBJ2-7, with a tentative D call TRBD1 (6 bases). This CDR3 is 13 amino acids long. From germline, CDR1 is ENHRY and CDR2 SYGVKD. Trimming took off 4 bases at V and 3 bases at J, with 10 bases between the two ends. CDR3 DNA: TGTGCCATCAGTGGTGGACAGTACTACGAGCAGTACTTC. Residues: CAISGGQYYEQYF.

A single count supports this clone. This chain uses TRBV11-3 with TRBJ2-7, with TRBD1 identical over 7 bases. CDR1 and CDR2 (germline): SGHNT, YENEEA. This CDR3 spans 16 amino acids. J was trimmed by 2 bases and V by 0 bases; bases with no gene match: 7. CDR3: CASSLDTDREPYEQYF. The CDR3 DNA sequence: TGTGCCAGCAGCTTAGACACCGACAGGGAACCCTACGAGCAGTACTTC.

The genes are TRBV5-1 and TRBJ2-2; possible D gene TRBD2, 6 bases. Trimming removed 0 bases from V and 1 base from J, with 16 bases in between. CDR1 is SGHRS and CDR2 is YFSETQ in the germline V gene. CDR3 length: 18 amino acids. CDR3 DNA sequence: TGCGCCAGCAGCTTGGGGGTTTGGAGGGGAAAGAACACCGGGGAGCTGTTTTTT. Encoded protein: CASSLGVWRGKNTGELFF.

The chain recombines TRBV5-1 with TRBJ2-5, with 11 bases identical to TRBD2. Germline-derived CDR1 and CDR2 are SGHRS and YFSETQ. Trimming took 4 bases from V and 3 from J; bases not matched to a gene: 5. The CDR3 covers 15 residues. CDR3 in amino acids: CASSTGTSGKETQYF. In nucleotides, the CDR3 is TGCGCCAGCAGCACGGGGACTAGCGGAAAAGAGACCCAGTACTTC.

The sample holds one count of this clone. The V call is TRBV9, the J call TRBJ2-1; no definite D call. Looked up from germline, CDR1 is SGDLS and CDR2 is YYNGEE. V lost 0 bases and J 8 bases, leaving 9 bases between the germline ends. The CDR3 has 13 amino acids. As DNA, the CDR3 is TGTGCCAGCAGCGTAGCGGTATACGATGAGCAGTTCTTC. Protein: CASSVAVYDEQFF.

J is TRBJ2-1 and V is TRBV7-9, with D possibly TRBD2 on 6 matching bases. The length of the CDR3 is 15 residues. V lost 2 bases to trimming and J lost 7 bases, with 15 bases between them. Germline values: CDR1 SEHNR, CDR2 FQNEAQ (reference sequence). The CDR3 nucleotides are TGTGCCAGCAGCTTAAGGACTACCGACGGGAATGAGCAGTTCTTC. Translation: CASSLRTTDGNEQFF. Combining the CDR3 with reference TRBV7-9 and TRBJ2-1 gives the whole variable domain DTGVSQNPRHKITKRGQNVTFRCDPISEHNRLYWYRQTLGQGPEFLTYFQNEAQLEKSRLLSDRFSAERPKGSFSTLEIQRTEQGDSAMYLCASSLRTTDGNEQFFGPGTRLTVL.

This sequence joins TRBV5-1 and TRBJ2-4; D uncertain. V shed 0 bases and J shed 3 bases, with 13 bases lying between them. The CDR3 consists of 16 residues. Germline CDR1 and CDR2: SGHRS and YFSETQ. CDR3 protein: CASSLEVWSSKNIQYF. The CDR3 DNA reads as TGCGCCAGCAGCTTGGAGGTTTGGTCTAGCAAAAACATTCAGTACTTC.

The chain has TRBV19 and TRBJ2-1; 8 bases fit TRBD2. Germline CDR1 LNHDA, CDR2 SQIVND (reference sequence). J was trimmed by 10 bases and V by 4 bases; bases with no gene match: 9. The CDR3 is 14 amino acids. The DNA of the CDR3 is TGTGCCAGTAGTAAATCATTAGCGGGAATGGAGCAGTTCTTC. It codes for CASSKSLAGMEQFF.